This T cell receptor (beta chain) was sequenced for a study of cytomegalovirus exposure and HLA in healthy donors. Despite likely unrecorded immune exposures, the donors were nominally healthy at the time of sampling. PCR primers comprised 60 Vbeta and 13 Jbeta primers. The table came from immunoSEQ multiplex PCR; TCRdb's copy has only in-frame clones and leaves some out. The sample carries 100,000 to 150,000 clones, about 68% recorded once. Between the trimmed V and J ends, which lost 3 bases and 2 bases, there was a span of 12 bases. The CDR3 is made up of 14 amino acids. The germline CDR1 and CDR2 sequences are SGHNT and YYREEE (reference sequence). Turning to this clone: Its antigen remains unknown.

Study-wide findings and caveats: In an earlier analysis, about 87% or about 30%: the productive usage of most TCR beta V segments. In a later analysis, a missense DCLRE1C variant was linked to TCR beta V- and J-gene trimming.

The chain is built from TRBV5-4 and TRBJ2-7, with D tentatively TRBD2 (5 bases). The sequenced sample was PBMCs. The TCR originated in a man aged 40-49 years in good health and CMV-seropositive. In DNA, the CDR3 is TGTGCCAGCAGCTCTCATGGGGAGACCTACGAGCAGTACTTC. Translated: CASSSHGETYEQYF.